The entry below gives a single TCR beta chain sequence along with its context. Antigen specificity is unknown. This sample is part of a study of radiation and T cells in renal cell carcinoma. General study findings and limits: In blood, top tumor clones expanded by 2 weeks, shrinking by 4. Baseline intratumoral clonotype presence is unknown without pretreatment biopsies.

The V end was cut by 9 bases, the J end by 4 bases, with 19 bases between. This CDR3 has 15 amino acids. CDR1 and CDR2 from the germline V gene are LNHDA and SQIVND (reference sequence). Clones were read by immunoSEQ multiplex PCR, and TCRdb kept only the in-frame ones, dropping some. The data hold approximately 86,000 clones, with around four fifths observed a single time. Time point in this sample: blood 4 weeks post-SBRT, at nephrectomy. Sample treatment: 15 Gy SBRT to primary tumor, nephrectomy 4 weeks later. Nephrectomy followed 15 Gy stereotactic body radiation by 4 weeks. This renal cell carcinoma was of the clear cell type.

The material sequenced was blood, taken from a patient whose treatment included radiotherapy and nephrectomy. The rearrangement joins TRBV19 to TRBJ1-5; no definite D call. The sequence derives from a man aged 50 to 60 with renal cell carcinoma. The CDR3 here is CASCYSMPLNQPQHF. In DNA, the CDR3 is TGTGCCAGCTGTTATTCTATGCCTTTAAATCAGCCCCAGCATTTT.